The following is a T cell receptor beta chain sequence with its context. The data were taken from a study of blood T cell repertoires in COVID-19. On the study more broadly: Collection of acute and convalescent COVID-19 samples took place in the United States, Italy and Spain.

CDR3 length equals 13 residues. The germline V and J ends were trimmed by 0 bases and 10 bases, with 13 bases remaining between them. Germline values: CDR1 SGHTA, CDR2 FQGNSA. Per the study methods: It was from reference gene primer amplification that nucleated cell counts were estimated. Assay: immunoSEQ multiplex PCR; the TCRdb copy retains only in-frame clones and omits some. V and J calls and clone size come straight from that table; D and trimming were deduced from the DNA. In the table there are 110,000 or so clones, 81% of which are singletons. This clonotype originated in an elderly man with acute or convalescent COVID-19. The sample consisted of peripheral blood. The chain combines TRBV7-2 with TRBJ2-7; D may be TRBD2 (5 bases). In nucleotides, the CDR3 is TGTGCCAGCAGCTTAGCCGGAAGCGGAGACCAGTACTTC. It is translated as CASSLAGSGDQYF. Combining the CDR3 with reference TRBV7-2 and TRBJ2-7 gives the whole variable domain GAGVSQSPSNKVTEKGKDVELRCDPISGHTALYWYRQSLGQGLEFLIYFQGNSAPDKSGLPSDRFSAERTGGSVSTLTIQRTQQEDSAVYLCASSLAGSGDQYFGPGTRLTVT.